Shown below are 20 T cell receptor beta chains from a single sample sequenced in a study of regulatory T cells in long-lasting Graves disease (dated by TCRdb to the early 2020s). This specimen's time point label, interpreted: newly diagnosed GD, antithyroid drugs for less than 3 months. RNA was extracted from PBMCs in TRIzol for both TCR sequencing and RNA sequencing. The protocol used for the library was multiplex PCR. The sequencing machine was an Illumina HiSeq 4000. iRepertoire HTBI primers and Arm-PCR amplification of CDR3 regions were used to construct TCR beta libraries. The public reads were reanalyzed by TCRdb: fastp trimming at Q25, MiXCR alignment, in-frame beta chains only. CDR3 protein sequences are deduplicated, and each keeps its most common genes and DNA. In all, the sample holds 400,000 to 500,000 distinct CDR3 sequences, and 14% of those were seen once. Roughly a sixth of the sample is in the top ten clones.

These data were likewise used in another study, on T cells in Graves' hyperthyroidism and ophthalmopathy.

Material: peripheral blood mononuclear cells (PBMCs), obtained at new diagnosis, from a patient treated with antithyroid drugs. The source of these receptors is a woman between 50 and 59 years old with Graves disease. Donor details come from another sample of the same person, matched by shared clones.

The V call is TRBV7-7, the J call TRBJ2-7; 9 nucleotides match TRBD2. Trimming cost V 3 bases and J 2 bases; bases outside gene matches: 5. Germline values: CDR1 SSHAT, CDR2 FNYEAQ (reference sequence). This CDR3 comprises 15 residues. CDR3 nucleotide sequence: TGTGCCAGCAGCTTTGCTAGCGGGGACACCTACGAGCAGTACTTC. The encoded protein is CASSFASGDTYEQYF.

This chain links TRBV6-5 with TRBJ2-5; D call uncertain. Trimming left V 3 bases short and J 1 base short, with 12 bases between. The CDR3 consists of 15 residues. Germline V CDR1 and CDR2: MNHEY, SVGAGI. The CDR3 spells CASSYGSSGQETQYF. The CDR3 DNA is TGTGCCAGCAGTTATGGTTCTTCCGGCCAAGAGACCCAGTACTTC.

This clonotype was counted ten times or more. The rearrangement links TRBV7-9 to TRBJ2-7; tentative D call: TRBD2 (6 bases). This CDR3 contains 13 residues. Looked up from germline, CDR1 is SEHNR and CDR2 is FQNEAQ (reference sequence). The V end lost 4 bases, the J end lost 3 bases, and 10 bases lay between the germline ends. The CDR3 region has the DNA TGTGCCAGCAGCTCTCAGGGAGGCTACGAGCAGTACTTC. This gives the protein CASSSQGGYEQYF.

This clonotype came up a few times. V gene TRBV9 combines with J gene TRBJ2-3, with D perhaps matching TRBD1 or TRBD2 (5 bases each). Germline V CDR1 and CDR2: SGDLS, YYNGEE. CDR3 size: 16 residues. The V and J ends lost 4 bases and 6 bases respectively, with 21 bases between them. The CDR3 DNA sequence: TGTGCCAGCAGCCCCCGCCTGTGGGGGATGCCGGATACGCAGTATTTT. Its translation is CASSPRLWGMPDTQYF.

This clonotype was found many times. The V call is TRBV10-3, the J call TRBJ2-7; TRBD1 agrees at 7 bases. CDR1 and CDR2 (germline): ENHRY, SYGVKD. The CDR3 sequence is 15 residues long. Trimming took 9 bases from V and 5 from J; bases not matched to a gene: 16. The CDR3 DNA sequence: TGTGCCATGTCACGGGACGACAGGGTGGAGGACGAGCAGTACTTC. Amino acids: CAMSRDDRVEDEQYF.

The genes are TRBV20-1 and TRBJ2-1; D is possibly TRBD2 (7 bases). CDR3 size: 14 residues. Germline values: CDR1 DFQATT, CDR2 SNEGSKA (reference sequence). Trimming shortened V by 6 bases and J by 4 bases, and 16 bases separated the two germline ends. CDR3 region: CSAPSGRGYNEQFF. CDR3 nucleotides: TGCAGTGCCCCCTCGGGGAGGGGGTACAATGAGCAGTTCTTC.

Regarding this clonotype: This may stem from a read error, because a much larger clone lies one nucleotide away. CDR3 in amino acids: CASSQEAGQGTQYF. CDR3 nucleotide sequence: TGTGCCAGCAGCCAAGAGGCGGGACAAGGGACCCAGTACTTC. V gene TRBV3-1 combines with J gene TRBJ2-5; the D gene could be TRBD1 or TRBD2 (6 bases each). The CDR3 extends over 14 amino acids. CDR1 and CDR2 from the germline V gene are LGHDT and YNNKEL (reference sequence).

In this sample, this clonotype turned up many times. The chain is built from TRBV2 and TRBJ2-7; 11 bases align to TRBD2. Germline loops: CDR1 SNHLY, CDR2 FYNNEI. J was trimmed by 4 bases and V by 6 bases; bases with no gene match: 14. This CDR3 comprises 17 residues. CDR3 loop: CASRPGLADELWYEQYF. CDR3 bases: TGTGCCAGCAGACCGGGACTAGCGGACGAGCTATGGTACGAGCAGTACTTC.

J is TRBJ2-2 and V is TRBV4-1, with D perhaps matching TRBD2 (6 bases). The CDR3 contains 16 residues. Germline CDR1 reads MGHRA; CDR2 reads YSYEKL. Trimming cost V 3 bases and J 4 bases, with 15 bases left between them. The CDR3 here is CASSHDGRKGTGELFF. The DNA of the CDR3 is TGCGCCAGCAGCCATGACGGGAGAAAGGGCACCGGGGAGCTGTTTTTT.

This clonotype was seen ten or more times. The chain employs TRBV6-1 and TRBJ2-7, with 11 bases aligning to TRBD1. CDR1 is MNHNS, CDR2 SASEGT, per germline. V trimming: 6 bases; J trimming: 5 bases; junction bases outside the gene matches: 15. The CDR3 is made up of 17 amino acids. In DNA, the CDR3 is TGTGCCAGCAGCTCCCGGACAGGGGGCTTCGCTGGTAACGAGCAGTACTTC. Translation: CASSSRTGGFAGNEQYF.

V and J are TRBV5-1 and TRBJ2-5, with D tentatively TRBD2 (5 bases). Trimming took 4 bases from V and 1 from J, leaving 11 bases between them. This CDR3 is 14 amino acids long. Germline CDR1 SGHRS, CDR2 YFSETQ. CDR3 sequence: CASSEASIQETQYF. The CDR3 DNA is TGCGCCAGCAGCGAGGCTAGCATCCAAGAGACCCAGTACTTC.

Concerning this clonotype: This sequence may be a read error, since a much larger clone differs from it by one base. The chain carries TRBV6-1 and TRBJ1-4, with TRBD1 as a possible D gene (5 bases). V gave up 5 bases and J gave up 4 bases, with 17 bases separating them. CDR1 is MNHNS and CDR2 is SASEGT in the germline V gene. CDR3 size: 16 residues. The chain's CDR3 is CASSRSRDRGNEKLFF. The CDR3 DNA sequence: TGTGCCAGCAGTAGATCTCGGGACCGGGGTAATGAAAAACTGTTTTTT.

The chain employs TRBV4-1 and TRBJ1-4; no firm D call. CDR1 and CDR2 from the germline V gene are MGHRA and YSYEKL. V dropped 4 bases and J dropped 4 bases, with 13 bases sitting between them. The CDR3 spans 15 residues. The CDR3 DNA is TGCGCCAGCAGCCCACCGGCGCAGCGTAATGAAAAACTGTTTTTT. It specifies CASSPPAQRNEKLFF.

In its sample, this clonotype was seen many times. The CDR3 reads CSARDSGTGGHNEQFF. For the CDR3, the DNA is TGCAGTGCTAGAGATTCCGGGACAGGGGGCCACAATGAGCAGTTCTTC. The chain employs TRBV20-1 and TRBJ2-1, with 12 bases fitting TRBD1. CDR3 size: 16 residues. Per the germline V gene, CDR1 is DFQATT and CDR2 is SNEGSKA (reference sequence). V lost 0 bases to trimming and J lost 5 bases; unmatched junction nucleotides: 5.

This clonotype has ten or more counts. The genes are TRBV12-3 or TRBV12-4 and TRBJ1-5, with 7 bases matching TRBD1. Trimming removed 5 bases from V and 6 bases from J; junction bases left unmatched: 7. The CDR3 length is 14 residues. The CDR3 region has the DNA TGTGCCAGCAGTCAGCGACAGGGAGGTCAGCCCCAGCATTTT. Residues: CASSQRQGGQPQHF.

This clonotype was detected many times. The chain links TRBV6-1 to TRBJ2-2; D possibly corresponds to TRBD1 (6 bases). CDR3 size: 15 residues. V was clipped by 6 bases and J by 2 bases, with 13 bases between them. Germline loops: CDR1 MNHNS, CDR2 SASEGT. Here the CDR3 reads CASRRDRINTGELFF. DNA of the CDR3: TGTGCCAGCAGACGAGACAGGATTAACACCGGGGAGCTGTTTTTT.

This clonotype was counted at least ten times. The rearrangement joins TRBV19 to TRBJ1-1, with a weak D call TRBD1 (5 bases). The CDR3 runs to 14 residues. The V gene lost 6 bases and the J gene lost 6 bases, with 17 bases spanning the gap. The germline V gene encodes CDR1 LNHDA and CDR2 SQIVND (reference sequence). The CDR3 spells CASRPGTAGAEAFF. The DNA of the CDR3 is TGTGCCAGTAGACCTGGGACGGCTGGCGCTGAAGCTTTCTTT.

The CDR3 loop is CASSLVSDNYNEQFF. The CDR3 DNA sequence: TGTGCCAGCAGCTTAGTTTCCGACAACTACAATGAGCAGTTCTTC. The chain carries TRBV11-2 and TRBJ2-1; D uncertain. V dropped 1 base and J dropped 3 bases, with 10 bases sitting between them. Germline V gives CDR1 SGHAT, CDR2 FQNNGV. There are 15 residues in the CDR3.

A few counts support this clonotype. CDR3 region: CASSLNPTGNQETQYF. CDR3 coding DNA: TGTGCCAGCAGCTTAAACCCTACTGGCAATCAAGAGACCCAGTACTTC. The chain has TRBV7-3 and TRBJ2-5; D is unresolved. V shed 1 base and J shed 2 bases, with 14 bases lying between them. Germline values: CDR1 SGHTA, CDR2 FQGTGA. CDR3 size: 16 residues.

There are many counts of this clonotype. J is TRBJ1-6 and V is TRBV4-1, with D possibly TRBD1 on 5 matching bases. Deletions cut 0 bases from V and 5 bases from J, with 8 bases between. This CDR3 spans 15 amino acids. Germline V gene sequence: CDR1 MGHRA, CDR2 YSYEKL. The CDR3 coding sequence is TGCGCCAGCAGCCAAGATGGGGGGAATAATTCACCCCTCCACTTT. Its protein is CASSQDGGNNSPLHF.